Listed here are 21 T cell receptor beta chains from one sample, sequenced in a study of T cells expressing NK-cell markers. TCRdb processed the 5' RACE reads again and assigns one entry to each CDR3 protein, with no DNA. The ten top clones account for approximately 0.42%, within a sample of about 260,000 distinct CDR3 sequences. The sample consisted of blood T cells: a sorted CD56 or NKG2C T cell subset, CD4+ or CD8+ T cells, or bulk PBMC T cells (not recorded which). Every receptor here comes from a man younger than 35 in good health.

The chain is built from TRBV12-3 or TRBV12-4 and TRBJ1-1; without DNA, the TCRdb call of TRBD1 cannot be checked. This CDR3 has 15 amino acids. CDR3 loop: CASSPGQGAGTEAFF.

The chain employs TRBV5-5 and TRBJ2-4; TCRdb gives TRBD1 as the D gene, but with no DNA this cannot be confirmed. Germline loops: CDR1 SGHKS, CDR2 YYEKEE (reference sequence). The CDR3 contains 14 residues. The CDR3 here is CASSLGGQGSIQYF.

V is TRBV12-3 or TRBV12-4 and J is TRBJ2-1; TCRdb's D gene call, TRBD2, goes unchecked for lack of DNA. The CDR3 consists of 16 residues. The CDR3 reads CASSLPRLGPGNEQFF.

The chain carries TRBV6-5 and TRBJ2-5; without DNA, the TCRdb call of TRBD2 cannot be checked. CDR1 is MNHEY, CDR2 SVGAGI, per germline. The CDR3 runs 13 residues. CDR3 loop: CASSSGLRGTQYF.

The chain uses TRBV29-1 and TRBJ2-7; TCRdb names TRBD2, which stays unverified in the absence of DNA. From germline, CDR1 is SQVTM and CDR2 ANQGSEA. The CDR3 is made up of 13 amino acids. CDR3: CSVVGTQTYEQYF.

This chain connects TRBV5-1 to TRBJ2-7; TCRdb names TRBD1, which stays unverified in the absence of DNA. In germline, CDR1 is SGHRS, CDR2 YFSETQ. The CDR3 is 12 residues long. The CDR3 here is CASSRTGLEQYF.

The rearrangement joins TRBV12-3 or TRBV12-4 to TRBJ2-3. CDR3 length equals 12 residues. The CDR3 is CASTIVGDTQYF.

The rearrangement links TRBV20-1 to TRBJ2-1; the TCRdb D gene call, TRBD1, has no DNA to confirm it. The CDR3 spans 14 residues. In germline, CDR1 is DFQATT, CDR2 SNEGSKA (reference sequence). The CDR3 sequence is CSAKDPRKYNEQFF.

This chain connects TRBV20-1 to TRBJ1-1. This CDR3 contains 17 residues. Germline V gene lookup returns CDR1 DFQATT and CDR2 SNEGSKA (reference sequence). The CDR3 reads CSARGSGWRGSGTEAFF.

The chain links TRBV15 to TRBJ2-3; as DNA is missing, the TRBD1 call by TCRdb cannot be tested. CDR3 length: 16 amino acids. Looked up from germline, CDR1 is LNHNV and CDR2 is YYDKDF (reference sequence). This CDR3 is CATSVSWGEGTDTQYF.

This chain joins TRBV19 and TRBJ2-4; TCRdb's D gene call, TRBD1, goes unchecked for lack of DNA. The germline gives CDR1 LNHDA, CDR2 SQIVND (reference sequence). CDR3 length: 17 residues. This CDR3 reads CASSANQGRLAKNIQYF. The variable domain in full, with the rest retrieved from reference TRBV19 and TRBJ2-4, is DGGITQSPKYLFRKEGQNVTLSCEQNLNHDAMYWYRQDPGQGLRLIYYSQIVNDFQKGDIAEGYSVSREKKESFPLTVTSAQKNPTAFYLCASSANQGRLAKNIQYFGAGTRLSVL.

The CDR3 here is CASSPQQRVYNEQFF. The gene calls are TRBV18 and TRBJ2-1; the D call of TRBD2 rests on TCRdb alone, since no DNA is present to check it. From germline, CDR1 is KGHSH and CDR2 LQKENI. The CDR3 totals 15 residues. The complete variable domain, with remaining parts taken from reference TRBV18 and TRBJ2-1, reads NAGVMQNPRHLVRRRGQEARLRCSPMKGHSHVYWYRQLPEEGLKFMVYLQKENIIDESGMPKERFSAEFPKEGPSILRIQQVVRGDSAAYFCASSPQQRVYNEQFFGPGTRLTVL.

The rearrangement uses TRBV5-5 and TRBJ1-2; the D call of TRBD1 rests on TCRdb alone, since no DNA is present to check it. CDR3 length equals 14 residues. CDR1 and CDR2 from the germline V gene are SGHKS and YYEKEE (reference sequence). The chain's CDR3 is CASSLAARGYGYTF.

The chain has TRBV20-1 and TRBJ2-3; checking the TCRdb D call of TRBD1 is not possible without DNA. This CDR3 is 14 amino acids long. The germline gives CDR1 DFQATT, CDR2 SNEGSKA (reference sequence). The CDR3 loop is CSARATGGQDTQYF.

CDR3 protein: CATSGTCTGNQETQYF. This chain connects TRBV24-1 to TRBJ2-5; TCRdb's assignment of TRBD1 cannot be checked, as there is no DNA. The CDR3 consists of 16 residues. Germline V gives CDR1 KGHDR, CDR2 SFDVKD.

The chain carries TRBV5-5 and TRBJ1-1; TCRdb proposes TRBD1, but this gene call is untestable without DNA. Germline values: CDR1 SGHKS, CDR2 YYEKEE (reference sequence). The CDR3 is made up of 15 amino acids. The CDR3: CASNREPIMNTEAFF. The full variable domain, completed using reference TRBV5-5 and TRBJ1-1, is DAGVTQSPTHLIKTRGQQVTLRCSPISGHKSVSWYQQVLGQGPQFIFQYYEKEERGRGNFPDRFSARQFPNYSSELNVNALLLGDSALYLCASNREPIMNTEAFFGQGTRLTVV.

The chain carries TRBV25-1 and TRBJ2-3; TCRdb calls TRBD2, which cannot be checked without DNA. Per germline, CDR1 MGHDK and CDR2 SYGVNS. The CDR3 length is 16 residues. CDR3 sequence reads: CASSETGRTSTDTQYF.

The rearrangement joins TRBV10-3 to TRBJ2-5; TCRdb designates TRBD1, a call that cannot be tested without DNA. The CDR3 is 13 amino acids. Germline V gene sequence: CDR1 ENHRY, CDR2 SYGVKD. CDR3 protein: CAISEQGMETQYF.

J is TRBJ1-1 and V is TRBV15; as DNA is missing, the TRBD1 call by TCRdb cannot be tested. CDR1 and CDR2 (germline): LNHNV, YYDKDF (reference sequence). CDR3 length: 20 amino acids. The CDR3 protein is CATSSFQAAFRDSWNTEAFF.

This rearrangement joins TRBV24-1 to TRBJ2-1. Germline V gene data show CDR1 as KGHDR and CDR2 as SFDVKD. This CDR3 is 13 amino acids long. The CDR3 sequence is CATSVDGYGEQFF.

V usage is TRBV6-1 and J usage is TRBJ2-5. The CDR3 runs 14 residues. Germline-derived CDR1 and CDR2 are MNHNS and SASEGT. The CDR3 protein is CASTLRRNQETQYF.